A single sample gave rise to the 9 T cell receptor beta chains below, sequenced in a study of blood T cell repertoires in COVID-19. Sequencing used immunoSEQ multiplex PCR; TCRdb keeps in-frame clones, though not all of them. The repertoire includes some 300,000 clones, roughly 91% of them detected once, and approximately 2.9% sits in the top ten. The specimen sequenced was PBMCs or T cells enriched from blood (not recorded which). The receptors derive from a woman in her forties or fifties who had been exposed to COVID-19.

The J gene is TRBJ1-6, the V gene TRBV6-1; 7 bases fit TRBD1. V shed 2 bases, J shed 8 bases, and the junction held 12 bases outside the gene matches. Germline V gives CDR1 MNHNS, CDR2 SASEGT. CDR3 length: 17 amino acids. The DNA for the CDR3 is TGTGCCAGCAGTGAAATTCTCTGGGGACAGAGATATTCACCCCTCCACTTT. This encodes CASSEILWGQRYSPLHF.

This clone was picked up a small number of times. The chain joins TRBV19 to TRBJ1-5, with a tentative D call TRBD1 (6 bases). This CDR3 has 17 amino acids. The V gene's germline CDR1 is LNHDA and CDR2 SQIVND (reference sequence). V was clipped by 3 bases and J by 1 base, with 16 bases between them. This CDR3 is CASSMGPQGFSNQPQHF. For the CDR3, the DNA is TGTGCCAGTAGTATGGGTCCCCAGGGGTTCAGCAATCAGCCCCAGCATTTT.

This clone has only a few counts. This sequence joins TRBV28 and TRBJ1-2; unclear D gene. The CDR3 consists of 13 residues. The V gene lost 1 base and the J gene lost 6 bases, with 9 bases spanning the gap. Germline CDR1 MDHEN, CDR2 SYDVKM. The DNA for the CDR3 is TGTGCCAGCAGTTTATCGGAGTTGAATGGCTACACCTTC. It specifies CASSLSELNGYTF.

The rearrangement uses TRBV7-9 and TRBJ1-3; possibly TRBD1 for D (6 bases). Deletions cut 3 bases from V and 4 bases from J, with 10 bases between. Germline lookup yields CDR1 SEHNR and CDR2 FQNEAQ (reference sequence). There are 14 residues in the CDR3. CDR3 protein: CASSFQGPGNTIYF. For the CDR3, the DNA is TGTGCCAGCAGCTTCCAGGGGCCAGGAAACACCATATATTTT.

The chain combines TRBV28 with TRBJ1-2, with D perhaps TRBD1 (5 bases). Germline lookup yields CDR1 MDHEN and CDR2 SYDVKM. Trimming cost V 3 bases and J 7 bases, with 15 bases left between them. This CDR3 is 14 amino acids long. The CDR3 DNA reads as TGTGCCAGCAGTTTGGGGCAGGCTTGGGGTGGCTACACCTTC. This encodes CASSLGQAWGGYTF.

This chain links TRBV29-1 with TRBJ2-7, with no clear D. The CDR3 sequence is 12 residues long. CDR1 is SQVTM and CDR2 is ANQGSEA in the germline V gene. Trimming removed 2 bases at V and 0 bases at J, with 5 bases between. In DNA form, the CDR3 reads TGCAGCGTTGAATCCAACTCCTACGAGCAGTACTTC. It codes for CSVESNSYEQYF.

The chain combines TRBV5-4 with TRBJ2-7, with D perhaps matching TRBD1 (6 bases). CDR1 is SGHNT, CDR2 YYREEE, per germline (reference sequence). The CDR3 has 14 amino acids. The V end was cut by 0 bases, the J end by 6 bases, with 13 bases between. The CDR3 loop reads CASSLGQGQSEQYF. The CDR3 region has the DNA TGTGCCAGCAGCTTGGGCCAGGGGCAGAGCGAGCAGTACTTC.

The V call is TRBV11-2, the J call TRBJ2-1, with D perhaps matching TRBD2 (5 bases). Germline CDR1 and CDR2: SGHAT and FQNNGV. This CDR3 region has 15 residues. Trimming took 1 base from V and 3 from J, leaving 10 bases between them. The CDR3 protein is CASSLGSAIYNEQFF. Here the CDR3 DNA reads TGTGCCAGCAGCTTAGGTAGCGCCATCTACAATGAGCAGTTCTTC.

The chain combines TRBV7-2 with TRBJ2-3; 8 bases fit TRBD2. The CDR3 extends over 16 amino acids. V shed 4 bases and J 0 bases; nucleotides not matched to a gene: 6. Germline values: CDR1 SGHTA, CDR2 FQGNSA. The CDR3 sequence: CASSSPAGGSTDTQYF. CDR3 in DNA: TGTGCCAGCAGCTCCCCGGCGGGGGGCAGCACAGATACGCAGTATTTT.